These T cell receptor beta chains were read from a single sample in a study of spatial heterogeneity in lung cancer. One entry per CDR3 protein, called by TCRdb with MiXCR from the 5' RACE reads. The data show roughly 16,000 distinct CDR3 sequences, less than 7.5% seen once. This specimen was lung tumor tissue, taken at surgery. The receptors shown here come from a male donor with early-stage non-small cell lung cancer. Both conserved end residues are part of each CDR3. The order of the fields is D gene, clone size, J gene, V gene, CDR3 DNA, CDR3 protein. D genes are given only for firm matches. The size of a clone is reported for some rows only, either as once, few or many, or as a class for expanded clones.

d_call: -
clone_size: many
j_call: TRBJ2-2
v_call: TRBV3-1
cdr3_nt: TGTGCCAGCAGACCGACAGGACGGGACACCGGGGAGCTGTTTTTT
cdr3_aa: CASRPTGRDTGELFF

d_call: -
clone_size: many
j_call: TRBJ2-3
v_call: TRBV7-2
cdr3_nt: TGTGCCAGCAGTCATGAACTAATACCTACAGATACGCAGTATTTT
cdr3_aa: CASSHELIPTDTQYF

d_call: -
clone_size: many
j_call: TRBJ2-5
v_call: TRBV4-3
cdr3_nt: TGCGCCAGCAGCCAGGAACGACAAGCACAAGAGACCCAGTACTTC
cdr3_aa: CASSQERQAQETQYF

d_call: -
clone_size: few
j_call: TRBJ1-5
v_call: TRBV2
cdr3_nt: TGTGCCAGCAGTTACAGGGTTGGCAATCAGCCCCAGCATTTT
cdr3_aa: CASSYRVGNQPQHF

d_call: -
clone_size: many
j_call: TRBJ1-5
v_call: TRBV5-1
cdr3_nt: TGCGCCAGCAGCTTGGATGCAGGCGGTGGGCAGCCCCAGCATTTT
cdr3_aa: CASSLDAGGGQPQHF

d_call: -
clone_size: many
j_call: TRBJ1-5
v_call: TRBV9
cdr3_nt: TGTGCCAGCAGCCTCACAGGGAGGGTACAGCCCCAGCATTTT
cdr3_aa: CASSLTGRVQPQHF

d_call: TRBD2
clone_size: many
j_call: TRBJ2-3
v_call: TRBV27
cdr3_nt: TGTGCCAGCAGTTTATCCGGGACTAGCGGGAGCGATACGCAGTATTTT
cdr3_aa: CASSLSGTSGSDTQYF

d_call: -
clone_size: many
j_call: TRBJ2-3
v_call: TRBV10-3
cdr3_nt: TGTGCCATCAGTGGCATCGGCTTTGGGGGAGACACAGATACGCAGTATTTT
cdr3_aa: CAISGIGFGGDTDTQYF

d_call: -
clone_size: many
j_call: TRBJ1-1
v_call: TRBV4-1
cdr3_nt: TGCGCCAGCAGCCAAGTCAGGGGCGCCAGGACCACTGAAGCTTTCTTT
cdr3_aa: CASSQVRGARTTEAFF

d_call: TRBD2
clone_size: -
j_call: TRBJ2-2
v_call: TRBV10-1
cdr3_nt: TGCGCCAGCAGTCTCGGGACTAGCGGGACCGGGGAGCTGTTTTTT
cdr3_aa: CASSLGTSGTGELFF

d_call: -
clone_size: many
j_call: TRBJ2-7
v_call: TRBV28
cdr3_nt: TGTGCCAGCAGTTCTTGGCCTGCCTACGAGCAGTACTTC
cdr3_aa: CASSSWPAYEQYF